The clone carrying this T cell receptor (beta chain) has just a few counts. Its antigen is not known. Per the germline V gene, CDR1 is MNHNS and CDR2 is SASEGT. With V trimmed by 1 base and J by 4 bases, 15 bases remained unmatched. The CDR3 totals 18 residues. Unique molecular identifiers were used to barcode this TCRbeta library. MiXCR, applied by TCRdb to the PCR reads, yields one record per CDR3 protein. In the table there are 300,000 to 400,000 distinct CDR3 sequences, approximately 20% of which are singletons. These data come from a study of T-cell reconstitution after alpha-beta-depleted transplantation in children. Study outcomes and limitations: Surviving recipient T cells and thymic progenitors underlay high day-60 TCRbeta diversity in some patients. T-cell numbers and diversity, one year after transplant, stemmed largely from T cells that were newly produced.

The chain employs TRBV6-1 and TRBJ2-7; 8 nucleotides agree with TRBD1. This clonotype was obtained from a male patient aged 5 to 17 who had a stem cell transplant for acute lymphoblastic leukemia, so the T cells may come from the graft donor. The sequencing here drew on PBMCs, mostly from graft donor cells, taken 180 days after TCRalphabeta/CD19-depleted stem cell transplant. For the CDR3, the DNA is TGTGCCAGCAGTGAAGGGTTCCGGACAGGGCAGCATTGGTACGAGCAGTACTTC. This gives the protein CASSEGFRTGQHWYEQYF.